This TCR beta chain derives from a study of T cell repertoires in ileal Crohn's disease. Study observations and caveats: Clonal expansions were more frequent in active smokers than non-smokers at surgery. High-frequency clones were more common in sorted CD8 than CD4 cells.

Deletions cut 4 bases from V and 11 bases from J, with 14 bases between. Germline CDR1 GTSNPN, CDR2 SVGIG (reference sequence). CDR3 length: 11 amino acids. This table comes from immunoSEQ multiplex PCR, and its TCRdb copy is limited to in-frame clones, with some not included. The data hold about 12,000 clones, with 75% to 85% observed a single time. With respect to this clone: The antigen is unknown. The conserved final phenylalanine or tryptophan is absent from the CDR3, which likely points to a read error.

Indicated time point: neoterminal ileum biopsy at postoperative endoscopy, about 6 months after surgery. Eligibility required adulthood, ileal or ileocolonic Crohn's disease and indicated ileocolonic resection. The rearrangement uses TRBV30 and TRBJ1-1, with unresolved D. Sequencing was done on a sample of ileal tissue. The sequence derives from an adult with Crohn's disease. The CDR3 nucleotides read TGTGCCTGGACGGGGAGTTTGGGTGCTTTCCTT. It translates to CAWTGSLGAFL.